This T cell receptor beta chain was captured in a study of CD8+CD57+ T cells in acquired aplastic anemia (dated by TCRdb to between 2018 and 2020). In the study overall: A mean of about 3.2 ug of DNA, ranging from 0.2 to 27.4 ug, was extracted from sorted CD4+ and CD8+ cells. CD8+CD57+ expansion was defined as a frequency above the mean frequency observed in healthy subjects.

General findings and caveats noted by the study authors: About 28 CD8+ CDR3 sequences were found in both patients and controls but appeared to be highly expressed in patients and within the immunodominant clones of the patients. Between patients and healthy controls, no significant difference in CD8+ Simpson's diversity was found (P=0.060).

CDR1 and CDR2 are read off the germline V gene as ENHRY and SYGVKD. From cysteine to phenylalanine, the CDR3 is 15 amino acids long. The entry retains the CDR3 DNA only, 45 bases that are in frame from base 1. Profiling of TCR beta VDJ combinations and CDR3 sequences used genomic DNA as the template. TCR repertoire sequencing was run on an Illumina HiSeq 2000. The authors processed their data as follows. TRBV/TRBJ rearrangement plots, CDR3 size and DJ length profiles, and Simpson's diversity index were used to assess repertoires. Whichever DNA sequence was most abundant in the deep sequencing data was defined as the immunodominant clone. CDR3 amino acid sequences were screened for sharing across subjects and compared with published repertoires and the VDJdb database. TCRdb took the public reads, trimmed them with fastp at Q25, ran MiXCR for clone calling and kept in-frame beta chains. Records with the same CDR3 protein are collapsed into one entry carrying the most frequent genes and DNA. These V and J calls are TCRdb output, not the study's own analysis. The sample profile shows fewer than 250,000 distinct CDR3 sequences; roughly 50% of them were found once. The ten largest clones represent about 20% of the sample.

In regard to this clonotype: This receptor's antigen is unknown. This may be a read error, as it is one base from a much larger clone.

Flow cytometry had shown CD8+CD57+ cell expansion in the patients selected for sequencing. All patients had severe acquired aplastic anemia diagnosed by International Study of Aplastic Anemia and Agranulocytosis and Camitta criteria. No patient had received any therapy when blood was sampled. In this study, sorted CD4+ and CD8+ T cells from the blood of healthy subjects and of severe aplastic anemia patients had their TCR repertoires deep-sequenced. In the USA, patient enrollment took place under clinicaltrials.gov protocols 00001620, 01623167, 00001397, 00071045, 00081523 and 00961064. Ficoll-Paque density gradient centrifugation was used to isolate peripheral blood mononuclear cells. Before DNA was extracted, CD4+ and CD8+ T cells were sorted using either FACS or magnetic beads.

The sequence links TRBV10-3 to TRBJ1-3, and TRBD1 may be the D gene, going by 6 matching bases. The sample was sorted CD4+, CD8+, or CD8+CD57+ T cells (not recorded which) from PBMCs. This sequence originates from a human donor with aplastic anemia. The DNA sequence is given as TGTGCCATCAGTCCCTCGGGGGCGGCTGGAAACACCTTATATTTT. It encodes CAISPSGAAGNTLYF.